This TCR beta chain was obtained from a study of tumor-infiltrating lymphocytes in primary liver carcinoma. Germline DNA was extracted alongside blood RNA, which was obtained from unsorted whole blood. As for this clonotype: Compared with germline, one end of the junction differs, possibly owing to a read error.

TCR beta cDNA was prepared out of approximately 470 ng total RNA by means of a constant-region primer. Nested multiplex PCR, run for three rounds with slightly modified ARM-PCR, yielded TCR beta libraries. It was with TRBV1-TRBV30 forward primers and a C-beta reverse primer that the first two PCR rounds were run, at about 10 cycles each. TCRdb itself ran the multiplex PCR reads through MiXCR, one entry per CDR3 protein. The sample records fewer than 250,000 distinct CDR3 sequences, less than 65% being singletons. The CDR3 covers 14 residues. In germline, CDR1 is LGHNA, CDR2 YNFKEQ. The J gene is TRBJ1-1, the V gene TRBV4-2; perhaps TRBD1 as D (5 bases). Source material: peripheral blood. This sequence originates from a woman aged 60 to 75 with primary liver carcinoma and hepatitis B virus infection. The CDR3 protein is CVSRGSRTDTEAFF. CDR3 bases: TGTGTCAGCCGGGGATCGAGGACGGACACTGAAGCCTTCTTT.